This TCR beta chain stems from a study of blood T cell repertoires in COVID-19. Study-wide background: The samples span acute and convalescent COVID-19 from the United States, Italy and Spain. Nucleic acid was either cDNA or gDNA, and it came from T cells, B-cell-depleted T cells, or PBMCs.

Notes on this clone: Within the sample, other DNA sequences also encode this same CDR3.

The method was immunoSEQ multiplex PCR; TCRdb's version includes in-frame clones alone and lacks a portion of them. The sample consists of 390,000 or so clones, 80% to 90% of them appearing once. Individuals drawn from 20 to 30 US areas were roughly 18 to 100 years old. Each recovered donor of Cohort 3 presented with two negative PCRs, clearance, or symptom resolution. Germline V CDR1 and CDR2: LGHDT, YNNKEL (reference sequence). The V end was cut by 1 base, the J end by 2 bases, with 5 bases between. The CDR3 extends over 13 amino acids. Input material: PBMCs or T cells enriched from blood (not recorded which). V and J are TRBV3-1 (or the pseudogene TRBV3-2) and TRBJ1-2; D gene uncertain. The TCR comes from a man between 18 and 29 years old who had recovered from COVID-19. The CDR3 nucleotides read TGTGCCAGCAGCCAAGCCTTGAACTATGGCTACACCTTC. This codes for CASSQALNYGYTF.